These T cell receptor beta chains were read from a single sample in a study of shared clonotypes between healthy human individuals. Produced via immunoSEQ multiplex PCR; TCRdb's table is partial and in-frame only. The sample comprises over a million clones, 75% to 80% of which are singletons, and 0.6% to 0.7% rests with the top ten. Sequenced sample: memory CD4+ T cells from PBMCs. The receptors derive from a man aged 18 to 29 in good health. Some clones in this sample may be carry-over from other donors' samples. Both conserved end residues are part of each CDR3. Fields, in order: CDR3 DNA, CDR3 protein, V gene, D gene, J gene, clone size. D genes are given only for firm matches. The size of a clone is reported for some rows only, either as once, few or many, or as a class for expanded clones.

cdr3_nt: TGTGCCAGCAGTGATTTATGGGAGCAGTACTTC
cdr3_aa: CASSDLWEQYF
v_call: TRBV2
d_call: -
j_call: TRBJ2-7
clone_size: many

cdr3_nt: TGTGCCTGGGAGACAGGAGCTGGAAACACCATATATTTT
cdr3_aa: CAWETGAGNTIYF
v_call: TRBV30
d_call: -
j_call: TRBJ1-3
clone_size: -

cdr3_nt: TGCGCCAGCAGCCAAGAGGGTGGGCGGGGAGCCTACAATGAGCAGTTCTTC
cdr3_aa: CASSQEGGRGAYNEQFF
v_call: TRBV4-3
d_call: -
j_call: TRBJ2-1
clone_size: -

cdr3_nt: TGCGCCAGCAGCCCAATAGCGGGAGCCCGCTACGAGCAGTACTTC
cdr3_aa: CASSPIAGARYEQYF
v_call: TRBV4-1
d_call: TRBD2
j_call: TRBJ2-7
clone_size: once

cdr3_nt: TGTGCCAGCAGTGAGGTATGGCAGACCTATGGCTACACCTTC
cdr3_aa: CASSEVWQTYGYTF
v_call: TRBV6-1
d_call: -
j_call: TRBJ1-2
clone_size: -

cdr3_nt: TGCGCCAGCAGCCCTCGTGAGGGAGGAGCCGATACGCAGTATTTT
cdr3_aa: CASSPREGGADTQYF
v_call: TRBV4-1
d_call: -
j_call: TRBJ2-3
clone_size: -

cdr3_nt: TGCGCCAGCAGCCAGACTCAGGGGCCCCAAGAGACCCAGTACTTC
cdr3_aa: CASSQTQGPQETQYF
v_call: TRBV5-1
d_call: -
j_call: TRBJ2-5
clone_size: -

cdr3_nt: TGTGCCAGCAGTTTAAATCTTCGGGGGGGCAATCAGCCCCAGCATTTT
cdr3_aa: CASSLNLRGGNQPQHF
v_call: TRBV28
d_call: -
j_call: TRBJ1-5
clone_size: -

cdr3_nt: TGTGCCAGCAGTGATTCCGACTACACCGGGGAGCTGTTTTTT
cdr3_aa: CASSDSDYTGELFF
v_call: TRBV6-4
d_call: -
j_call: TRBJ2-2
clone_size: -

cdr3_nt: TGTGCCAGCAGATACAGGGTTAGGGAAAAACTGTTTTTT
cdr3_aa: CASRYRVREKLFF
v_call: TRBV28
d_call: -
j_call: TRBJ1-4
clone_size: -

cdr3_nt: TGCGCCAGCAGCCTTCAGGGGCCGGGCTCCAACACTGAAGCTTTCTTT
cdr3_aa: CASSLQGPGSNTEAFF
v_call: TRBV5-1
d_call: -
j_call: TRBJ1-1
clone_size: -

cdr3_nt: TGCGCCAGCAGCTTGTTTGGGACAGGGGTTGGAGAGACCCAGTACTTC
cdr3_aa: CASSLFGTGVGETQYF
v_call: TRBV5-1
d_call: TRBD1
j_call: TRBJ2-5
clone_size: -

cdr3_nt: TGTGCCAGCAGGTTCAGTGCAACTAATGAAAAACTGTTTTTT
cdr3_aa: CASRFSATNEKLFF
v_call: TRBV7-9
d_call: -
j_call: TRBJ1-4
clone_size: -

cdr3_nt: TGTGCCAGTAGTACGGACAGGCCATTCCCACATACCGGGGAGCTGTTTTTT
cdr3_aa: CASSTDRPFPHTGELFF
v_call: TRBV19
d_call: TRBD1
j_call: TRBJ2-2
clone_size: -

cdr3_nt: TGTGCCAGCAGCTTAGCGAGGGCGGGGGAGCAGTTCTTC
cdr3_aa: CASSLARAGEQFF
v_call: TRBV7-6
d_call: -
j_call: TRBJ2-1
clone_size: -

cdr3_nt: TGTGCCAGCAGCCCCGGGTATGGCTACACCTTC
cdr3_aa: CASSPGYGYTF
v_call: TRBV6-5
d_call: -
j_call: TRBJ1-2
clone_size: few

cdr3_nt: TGCGCCAGCAGTGAGGGAGGAAAGACCCAGTACTTC
cdr3_aa: CASSEGGKTQYF
v_call: TRBV10-1
d_call: -
j_call: TRBJ2-5
clone_size: few

cdr3_nt: TGTGCCAGCAGCCTTGAACCCGCTCAGCCCCAGCATTTT
cdr3_aa: CASSLEPAQPQHF
v_call: TRBV7-6
d_call: -
j_call: TRBJ1-5
clone_size: -

cdr3_nt: TGCAGTGCTGGGGACCGGGATGAGCAGTTCTTC
cdr3_aa: CSAGDRDEQFF
v_call: TRBV20-1
d_call: -
j_call: TRBJ2-1
clone_size: few

cdr3_nt: TGTGCCAGCAGCTCGTGGGGGGATAGTCAGCCCCAGCATTTT
cdr3_aa: CASSSWGDSQPQHF
v_call: TRBV7-2
d_call: -
j_call: TRBJ1-5
clone_size: -

cdr3_nt: TGTGCCAGCAGCCGATCTTGGGGGAGTACAGATACGCAGTATTTT
cdr3_aa: CASSRSWGSTDTQYF
v_call: TRBV5-6
d_call: -
j_call: TRBJ2-3
clone_size: once

cdr3_nt: TGTGCCAGCCACCGACAGGGGGCGAGATTTAGCACAGATACGCAGTATTTT
cdr3_aa: CASHRQGARFSTDTQYF
v_call: TRBV28
d_call: TRBD1
j_call: TRBJ2-3
clone_size: many

cdr3_nt: TGTGCCAGCAGCTTAGCTTACGGCGGTGCAACTAATGAAAAACTGTTTTTT
cdr3_aa: CASSLAYGGATNEKLFF
v_call: TRBV7-9
d_call: -
j_call: TRBJ1-4
clone_size: -

cdr3_nt: TGTGCCAGCAGCTTAGGACAGGGGGCTTCCTATGGCTACACCTTC
cdr3_aa: CASSLGQGASYGYTF
v_call: TRBV7-2
d_call: TRBD1
j_call: TRBJ1-2
clone_size: -

cdr3_nt: TGTGCCAGCAGAGGGACCCACAGGGAATTAAACACTGAAGCTTTCTTT
cdr3_aa: CASRGTHRELNTEAFF
v_call: TRBV5-6
d_call: -
j_call: TRBJ1-1
clone_size: -

cdr3_nt: TGTGCCAGCAGCTTATACAGTAGGGGAGTGGATTCACCCCTCCACTTT
cdr3_aa: CASSLYSRGVDSPLHF
v_call: TRBV7-2
d_call: -
j_call: TRBJ1-6
clone_size: -

cdr3_nt: TGTGCCAGCAGTTTGGGGAGGATCTATGGCTACACCTTC
cdr3_aa: CASSLGRIYGYTF
v_call: TRBV28
d_call: -
j_call: TRBJ1-2
clone_size: -

cdr3_nt: TGTGCCAGCAGCTTTTTGACAGCTTACAATGAGCAGTTCTTC
cdr3_aa: CASSFLTAYNEQFF
v_call: TRBV7-9
d_call: -
j_call: TRBJ2-1
clone_size: -

cdr3_nt: TGTGCCAGCAGCGCCCCACAGGGGTCGGTGGAGACCCAGTACTTC
cdr3_aa: CASSAPQGSVETQYF
v_call: TRBV9
d_call: TRBD1
j_call: TRBJ2-5
clone_size: -

cdr3_nt: TGTGCCAGCAGCCAGGGACTAGCGGGCACCGGGGAGCTGTTTTTT
cdr3_aa: CASSQGLAGTGELFF
v_call: TRBV7-3
d_call: TRBD2
j_call: TRBJ2-2
clone_size: -

cdr3_nt: TGTGCCAGCAGCTTAGTAGAGACCCGGTACTTC
cdr3_aa: CASSLVETRYF
v_call: TRBV11-2
d_call: -
j_call: TRBJ2-5
clone_size: -

cdr3_nt: TGCGCCAGCAGCCTCCTCCGTAGCGGCTCCTACGAGCAGTACTTC
cdr3_aa: CASSLLRSGSYEQYF
v_call: TRBV5-1
d_call: -
j_call: TRBJ2-7
clone_size: -

cdr3_nt: TGTGCCAGCAGAGGACAGGGGGGTTCCTACGAGCAGTACTTC
cdr3_aa: CASRGQGGSYEQYF
v_call: TRBV6-6
d_call: TRBD1
j_call: TRBJ2-7
clone_size: -

cdr3_nt: TGTGCCAGCAGGACGCAACTAGCGGGAACTTACGAGCAGTACTTC
cdr3_aa: CASRTQLAGTYEQYF
v_call: TRBV6-5
d_call: TRBD2
j_call: TRBJ2-7
clone_size: few

cdr3_nt: TGTGCCAGCAGCTTAGCGAGGCCACGGGGGCGCGGAGTTGAGACCCAGTACTTC
cdr3_aa: CASSLARPRGRGVETQYF
v_call: TRBV7-9
d_call: -
j_call: TRBJ2-5
clone_size: -

cdr3_nt: TGTGCCAGTAGTATTTCAGGGGGAGGCAGGTCGAACACCGGGGAGCTGTTTTTT
cdr3_aa: CASSISGGGRSNTGELFF
v_call: TRBV19
d_call: -
j_call: TRBJ2-2
clone_size: -

cdr3_nt: TGTGCCACCAGCAACCTTGGACAGGGGGGCGAAAAACTGTTTTTT
cdr3_aa: CATSNLGQGGEKLFF
v_call: TRBV15
d_call: TRBD1
j_call: TRBJ1-4
clone_size: once

cdr3_nt: TGTGCCAGCAGCGTAGGGCCTCAAGGGGTTGGTGAAAAACTGTTTTTT
cdr3_aa: CASSVGPQGVGEKLFF
v_call: TRBV9
d_call: -
j_call: TRBJ1-4
clone_size: few

cdr3_nt: TGCGCCAGCAGCTTCTTCCTGACCTACAATGAGCAGTTCTTC
cdr3_aa: CASSFFLTYNEQFF
v_call: TRBV5-1
d_call: -
j_call: TRBJ2-1
clone_size: -

cdr3_nt: TGTGCCAGCAGTTACTCCGAGGCCTTCTCCTACGAGCAGTACTTC
cdr3_aa: CASSYSEAFSYEQYF
v_call: TRBV6-5
d_call: -
j_call: TRBJ2-7
clone_size: -

cdr3_nt: TGTGCCAGCCTCGAGACTAGCGGGCAACAAACCGGGGAGCTGTTTTTT
cdr3_aa: CASLETSGQQTGELFF
v_call: TRBV28
d_call: TRBD2
j_call: TRBJ2-2
clone_size: -

cdr3_nt: TGTGCCAGCAGCCACGCGGGGCAGGGGGGTTACGAGCAGTACTTC
cdr3_aa: CASSHAGQGGYEQYF
v_call: TRBV6-5
d_call: -
j_call: TRBJ2-7
clone_size: -

cdr3_nt: TGTGCCAGCAGCTTACAATCCAGGGAGGGGACTGAAGCTTTCTTT
cdr3_aa: CASSLQSREGTEAFF
v_call: TRBV5-4
d_call: -
j_call: TRBJ1-1
clone_size: -

cdr3_nt: TGTGCCAGCAGTTTTTCAGGATCGATGAACACTGAAGCTTTCTTT
cdr3_aa: CASSFSGSMNTEAFF
v_call: TRBV28
d_call: -
j_call: TRBJ1-1
clone_size: -

cdr3_nt: TGCAGCGTTGGAACTATCTATGGCTACACCTTC
cdr3_aa: CSVGTIYGYTF
v_call: TRBV29-1
d_call: -
j_call: TRBJ1-2
clone_size: -

cdr3_nt: TGTGCCAGCTCATCTGGACAGGTTTTAAGTGAAAAACTGTTTTTT
cdr3_aa: CASSSGQVLSEKLFF
v_call: TRBV18
d_call: TRBD1
j_call: TRBJ1-4
clone_size: -

cdr3_nt: TGTGCCAGCAGTTACAGGACGGGAGGGACTGAAGCTTTCTTT
cdr3_aa: CASSYRTGGTEAFF
v_call: TRBV6-5
d_call: -
j_call: TRBJ1-1
clone_size: -

cdr3_nt: TGCGCCAGCAGCTTGGCGTTGAGGGTCATCTACAATGAGCAGTTCTTC
cdr3_aa: CASSLALRVIYNEQFF
v_call: TRBV5-1
d_call: -
j_call: TRBJ2-1
clone_size: once

cdr3_nt: TGTGCCAGCAGTTTGTGGGAAATCAGAGTACAATTGACGAACACCGGGGAGCTGTTTTTT
cdr3_aa: CASSLWEIRVQLTNTGELFF
v_call: TRBV27
d_call: -
j_call: TRBJ2-2
clone_size: -